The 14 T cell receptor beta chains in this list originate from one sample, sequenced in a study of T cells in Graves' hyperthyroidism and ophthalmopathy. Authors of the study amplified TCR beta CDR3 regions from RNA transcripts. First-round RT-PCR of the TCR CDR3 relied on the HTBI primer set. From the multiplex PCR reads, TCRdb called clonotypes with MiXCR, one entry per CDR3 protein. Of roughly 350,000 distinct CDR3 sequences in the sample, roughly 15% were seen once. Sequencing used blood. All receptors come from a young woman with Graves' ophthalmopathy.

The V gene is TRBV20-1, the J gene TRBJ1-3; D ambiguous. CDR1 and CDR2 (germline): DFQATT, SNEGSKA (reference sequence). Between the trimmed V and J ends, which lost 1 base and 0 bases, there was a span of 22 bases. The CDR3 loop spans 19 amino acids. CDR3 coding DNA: TGCAGTGCTAGAGCCCCGAGACCAAGACCCCCTTACTCTGGAAACACCATATATTTT. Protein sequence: CSARAPRPRPPYSGNTIYF.

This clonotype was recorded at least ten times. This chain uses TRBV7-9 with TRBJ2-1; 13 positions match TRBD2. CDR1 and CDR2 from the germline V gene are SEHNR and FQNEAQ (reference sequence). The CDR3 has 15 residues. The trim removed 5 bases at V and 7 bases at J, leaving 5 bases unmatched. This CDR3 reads CASSARLAGGNEQFF. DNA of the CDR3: TGTGCCAGCAGCGCTAGACTAGCGGGGGGTAATGAGCAGTTCTTC.

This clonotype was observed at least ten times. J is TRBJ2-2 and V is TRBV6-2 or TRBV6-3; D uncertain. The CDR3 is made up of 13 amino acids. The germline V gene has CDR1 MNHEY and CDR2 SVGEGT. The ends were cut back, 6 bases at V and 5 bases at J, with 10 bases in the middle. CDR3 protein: CASREFLTGELFF. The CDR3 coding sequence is TGTGCCAGCAGGGAATTCTTAACCGGGGAGCTGTTTTTT.

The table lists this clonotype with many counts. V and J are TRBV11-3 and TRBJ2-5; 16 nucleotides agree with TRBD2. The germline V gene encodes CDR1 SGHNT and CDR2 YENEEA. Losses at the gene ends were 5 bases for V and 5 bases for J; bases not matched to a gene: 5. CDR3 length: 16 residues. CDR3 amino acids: CASSAGTSGGAETQYF. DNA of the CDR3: TGTGCCAGCAGCGCCGGGACTAGCGGGGGGGCCGAGACCCAGTACTTC.

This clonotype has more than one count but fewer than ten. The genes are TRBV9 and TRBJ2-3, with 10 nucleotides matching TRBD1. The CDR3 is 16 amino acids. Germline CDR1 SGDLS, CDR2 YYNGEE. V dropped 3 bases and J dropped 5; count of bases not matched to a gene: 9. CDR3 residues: CASSELTGTGVDTQYF. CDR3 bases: TGTGCCAGCAGCGAATTAACCGGGACAGGGGTAGATACGCAGTATTTT.

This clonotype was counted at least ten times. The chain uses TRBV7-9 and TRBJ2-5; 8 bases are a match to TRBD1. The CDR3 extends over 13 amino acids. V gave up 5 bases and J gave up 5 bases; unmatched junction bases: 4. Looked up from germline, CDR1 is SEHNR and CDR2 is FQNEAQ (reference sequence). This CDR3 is CASSTYRGETQYF. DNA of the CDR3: TGTGCCAGCAGCACTTACAGGGGGGAGACCCAGTACTTC. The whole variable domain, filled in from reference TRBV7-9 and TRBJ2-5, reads DTGVSQNPRHKITKRGQNVTFRCDPISEHNRLYWYRQTLGQGPEFLTYFQNEAQLEKSRLLSDRFSAERPKGSFSTLEIQRTEQGDSAMYLCASSTYRGETQYFGPGTRLLVL.

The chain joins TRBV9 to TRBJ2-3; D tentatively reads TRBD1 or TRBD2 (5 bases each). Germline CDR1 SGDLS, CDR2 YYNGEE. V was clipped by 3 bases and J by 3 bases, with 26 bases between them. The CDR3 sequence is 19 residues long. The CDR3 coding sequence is TGTGCCAGCAGCGACCCCCGGACTCCAAGGGACGGGCGGACAGATACGCAGTATTTT. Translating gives CASSDPRTPRDGRTDTQYF.

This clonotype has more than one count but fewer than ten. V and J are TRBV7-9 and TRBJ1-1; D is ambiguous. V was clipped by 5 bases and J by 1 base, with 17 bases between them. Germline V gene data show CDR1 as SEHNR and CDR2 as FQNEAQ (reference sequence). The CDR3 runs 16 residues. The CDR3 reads CASSTSPPSPNTEAFF. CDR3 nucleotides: TGTGCCAGCAGCACTAGTCCCCCCAGCCCGAACACTGAAGCTTTCTTT. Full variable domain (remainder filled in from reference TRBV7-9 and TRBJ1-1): DTGVSQNPRHKITKRGQNVTFRCDPISEHNRLYWYRQTLGQGPEFLTYFQNEAQLEKSRLLSDRFSAERPKGSFSTLEIQRTEQGDSAMYLCASSTSPPSPNTEAFFGQGTRLTVV.

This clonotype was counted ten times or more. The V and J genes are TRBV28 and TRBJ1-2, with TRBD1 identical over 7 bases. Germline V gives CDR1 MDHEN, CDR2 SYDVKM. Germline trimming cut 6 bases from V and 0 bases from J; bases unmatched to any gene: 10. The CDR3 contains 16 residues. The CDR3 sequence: CASSLQGVAANYGYTF. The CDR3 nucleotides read TGTGCCAGCAGCCTCCAGGGGGTAGCCGCTAACTATGGCTACACCTTC.

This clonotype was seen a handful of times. The CDR3 coding sequence is TGTGCCAGTAGCACCCTTGGGACAGGGTGGCAGACCCAGTACTTC. Translated, it gives CASSTLGTGWQTQYF. This chain uses TRBV19 with TRBJ2-5, with 9 bases fitting TRBD1. Germline values: CDR1 LNHDA, CDR2 SQIVND (reference sequence). This CDR3 region has 15 residues. V lost 6 bases, J lost 6 bases, and 11 bases stayed unmatched.

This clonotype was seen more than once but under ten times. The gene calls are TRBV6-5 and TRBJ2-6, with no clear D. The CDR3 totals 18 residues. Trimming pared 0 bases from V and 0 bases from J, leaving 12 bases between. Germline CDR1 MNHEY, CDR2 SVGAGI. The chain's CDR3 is CASSYSMVDVSGANVLTF. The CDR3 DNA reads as TGTGCCAGCAGTTACTCGATGGTGGACGTCTCTGGGGCCAACGTCCTGACTTTC.

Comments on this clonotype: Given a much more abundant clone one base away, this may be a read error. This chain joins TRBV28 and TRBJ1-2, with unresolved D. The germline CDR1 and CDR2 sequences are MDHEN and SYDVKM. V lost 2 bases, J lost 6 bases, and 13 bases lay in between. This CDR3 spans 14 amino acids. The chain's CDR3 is CASSLLIGVHGYTF. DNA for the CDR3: TGTGCCAGCAGTTTACTGATTGGGGTACATGGCTACACCTTC.

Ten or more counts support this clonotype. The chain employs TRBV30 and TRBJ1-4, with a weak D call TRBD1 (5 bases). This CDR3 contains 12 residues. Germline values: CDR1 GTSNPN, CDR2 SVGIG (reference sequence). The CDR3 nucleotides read TGTGTGGTTGGACATACTAATGAAAAACTGTTTTTT. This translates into CVVGHTNEKLFF.

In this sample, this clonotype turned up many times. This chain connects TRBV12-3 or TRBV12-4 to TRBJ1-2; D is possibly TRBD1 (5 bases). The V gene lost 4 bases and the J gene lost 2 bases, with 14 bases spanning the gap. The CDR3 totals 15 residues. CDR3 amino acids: CASSYPGTENYGYTF. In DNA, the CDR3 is TGTGCCAGCAGTTACCCCGGGACGGAAAACTATGGCTACACCTTC.